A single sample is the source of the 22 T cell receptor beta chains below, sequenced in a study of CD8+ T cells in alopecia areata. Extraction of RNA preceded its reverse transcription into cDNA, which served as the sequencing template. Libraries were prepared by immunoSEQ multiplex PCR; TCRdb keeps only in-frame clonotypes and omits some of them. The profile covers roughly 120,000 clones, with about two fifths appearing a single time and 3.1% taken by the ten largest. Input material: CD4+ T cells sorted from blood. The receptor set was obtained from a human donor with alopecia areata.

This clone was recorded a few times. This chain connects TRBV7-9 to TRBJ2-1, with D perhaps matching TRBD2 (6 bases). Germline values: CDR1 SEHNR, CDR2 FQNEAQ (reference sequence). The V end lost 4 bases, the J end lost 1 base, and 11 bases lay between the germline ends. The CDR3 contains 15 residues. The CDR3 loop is CASSSGTASYNEQFF. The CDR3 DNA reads TGTGCCAGCAGCTCCGGGACTGCTTCCTACAATGAGCAGTTCTTC.

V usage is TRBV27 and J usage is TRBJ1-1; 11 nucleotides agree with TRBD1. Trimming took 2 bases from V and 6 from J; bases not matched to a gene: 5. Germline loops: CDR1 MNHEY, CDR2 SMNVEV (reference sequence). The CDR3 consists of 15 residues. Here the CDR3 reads CASSLGTGGKPEAFF. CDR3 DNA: TGTGCCAGCAGTTTAGGGACAGGGGGAAAGCCTGAAGCTTTCTTT.

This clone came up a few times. The CDR3, as DNA: TGCAGCGTCCAGGACAATCGGAACACTGAAGCTTTCTTT. Translating it yields CSVQDNRNTEAFF. The chain has TRBV29-1 and TRBJ1-1; TRBD1 is a possible D gene (5 bases). Germline CDR1 reads SQVTM; CDR2 reads ANQGSEA. This CDR3 region has 13 residues. V was clipped by 6 bases and J by 1 base, with 12 bases between them.

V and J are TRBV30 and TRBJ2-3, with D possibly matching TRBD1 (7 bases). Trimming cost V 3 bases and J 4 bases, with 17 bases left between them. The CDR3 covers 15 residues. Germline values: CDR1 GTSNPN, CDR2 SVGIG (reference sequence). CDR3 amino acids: CAWRYQGGRADTQYF. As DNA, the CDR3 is TGTGCCTGGAGATACCAGGGGGGCCGCGCAGATACGCAGTATTTT.

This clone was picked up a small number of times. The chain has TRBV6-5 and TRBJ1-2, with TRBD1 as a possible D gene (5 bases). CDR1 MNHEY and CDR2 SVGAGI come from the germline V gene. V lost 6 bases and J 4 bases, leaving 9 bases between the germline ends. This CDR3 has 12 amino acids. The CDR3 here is CASRDTSYGYTF. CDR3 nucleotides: TGTGCCAGCAGGGACACCTCCTATGGCTACACCTTC.

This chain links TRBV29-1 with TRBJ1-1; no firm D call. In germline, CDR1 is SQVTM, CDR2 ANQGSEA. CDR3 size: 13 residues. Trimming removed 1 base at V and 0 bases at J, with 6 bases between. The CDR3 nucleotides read TGCAGCGTTGAAGGGTCCCTGAACACTGAAGCTTTCTTT. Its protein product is CSVEGSLNTEAFF.

CDR3 region: CASSQQGSGANVLTF. As DNA, the CDR3 is TGTGCCAGCAGCCAGCAGGGGTCTGGGGCCAACGTCCTGACTTTC. The chain has TRBV7-2 and TRBJ2-6; D might be TRBD1 (6 bases). The V end lost 5 bases, the J end lost 1 base, and 9 bases lay between the germline ends. Looked up from germline, CDR1 is SGHTA and CDR2 is FQGNSA. CDR3 length: 15 residues.

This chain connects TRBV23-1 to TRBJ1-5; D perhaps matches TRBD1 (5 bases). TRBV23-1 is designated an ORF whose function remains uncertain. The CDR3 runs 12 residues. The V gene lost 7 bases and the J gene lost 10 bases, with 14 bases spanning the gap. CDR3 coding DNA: TGCGCCAGCACCCCAGAAGGGGTTCCCCAGCATTTT. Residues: CASTPEGVPQHF.

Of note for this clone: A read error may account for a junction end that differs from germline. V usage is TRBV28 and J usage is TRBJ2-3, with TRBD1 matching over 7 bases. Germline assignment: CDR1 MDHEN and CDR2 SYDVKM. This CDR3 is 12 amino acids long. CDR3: CATYGQDDRQYF. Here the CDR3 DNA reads TGTGCCACATACGGACAGGACGATAGGCAGTATTTT.

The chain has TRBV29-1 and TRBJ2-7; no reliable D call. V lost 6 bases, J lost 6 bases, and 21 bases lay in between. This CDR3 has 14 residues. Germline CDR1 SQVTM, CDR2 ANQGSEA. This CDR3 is CSVRRASGPIEQYF. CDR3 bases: TGCAGCGTCCGTAGGGCCTCCGGCCCAATCGAGCAGTACTTC.

The CDR3 sequence: CSGAANTGELFF. The CDR3 DNA reads as TGCAGCGGGGCCGCGAACACCGGGGAGCTGTTTTTT. The chain combines TRBV29-1 with TRBJ2-2, with D hard to call. Trimming left V 7 bases short and J 0 bases short, with 6 bases between. The CDR3 loop spans 12 amino acids. Germline CDR1 reads SQVTM; CDR2 reads ANQGSEA.

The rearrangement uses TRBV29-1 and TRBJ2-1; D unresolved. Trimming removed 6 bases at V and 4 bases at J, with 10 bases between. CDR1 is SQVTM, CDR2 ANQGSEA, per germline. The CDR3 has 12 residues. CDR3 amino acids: CSVRLVYNEQFF. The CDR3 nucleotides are TGCAGCGTCCGACTGGTTTACAATGAGCAGTTCTTC.

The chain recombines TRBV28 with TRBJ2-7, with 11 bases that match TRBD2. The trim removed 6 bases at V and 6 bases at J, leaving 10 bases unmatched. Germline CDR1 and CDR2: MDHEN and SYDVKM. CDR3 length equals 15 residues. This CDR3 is CASSTSSGRTFEQYF. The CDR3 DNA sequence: TGTGCCAGCAGCACTTCTAGCGGGAGGACTTTCGAGCAGTACTTC. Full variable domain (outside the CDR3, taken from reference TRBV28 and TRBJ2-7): DVKVTQSSRYLVKRTGEKVFLECVQDMDHENMFWYRQDPGLGLRLIYFSYDVKMKEKGDIPEGYSVSREKKERFSLILESASTNQTSMYLCASSTSSGRTFEQYFGPGTRLTVT.

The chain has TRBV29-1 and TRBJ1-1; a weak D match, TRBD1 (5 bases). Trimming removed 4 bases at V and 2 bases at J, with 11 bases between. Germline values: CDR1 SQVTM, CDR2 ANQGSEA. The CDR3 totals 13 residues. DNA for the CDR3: TGCAGCGTTGGGACACACGATAACACTGAAGCTTTCTTT. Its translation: CSVGTHDNTEAFF.

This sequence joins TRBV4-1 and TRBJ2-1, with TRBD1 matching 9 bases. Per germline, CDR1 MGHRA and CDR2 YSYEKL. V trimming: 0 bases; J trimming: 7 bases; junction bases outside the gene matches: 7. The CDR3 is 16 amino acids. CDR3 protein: CASSQDGGTGLNEQFF. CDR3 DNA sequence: TGCGCCAGCAGCCAAGATGGTGGGACAGGGTTAAATGAGCAGTTCTTC.

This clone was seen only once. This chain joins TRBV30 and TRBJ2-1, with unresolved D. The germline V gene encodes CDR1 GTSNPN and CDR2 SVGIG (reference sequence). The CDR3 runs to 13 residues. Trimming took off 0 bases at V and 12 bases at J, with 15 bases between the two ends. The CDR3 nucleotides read TGTGCCTGGAGTGTACTTACCTGGCCATCGCAGTTCTTC. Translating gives CAWSVLTWPSQFF.

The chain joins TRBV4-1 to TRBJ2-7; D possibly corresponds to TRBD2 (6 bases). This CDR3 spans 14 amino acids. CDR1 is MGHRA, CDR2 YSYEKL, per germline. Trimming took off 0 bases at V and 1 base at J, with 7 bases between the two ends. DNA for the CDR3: TGCGCCAGCAGCCAAGAGGAGGGTTCCTACGAGCAGTACTTC. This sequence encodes CASSQEEGSYEQYF.

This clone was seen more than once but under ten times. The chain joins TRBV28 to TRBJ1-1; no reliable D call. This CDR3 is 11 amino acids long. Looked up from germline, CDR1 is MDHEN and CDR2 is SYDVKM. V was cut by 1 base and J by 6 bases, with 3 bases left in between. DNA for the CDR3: TGTGCCAGCAGTTTATTTCCTGAAGCTTTCTTT. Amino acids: CASSLFPEAFF.

CDR3 protein: CASSLGADSRVEQYF. CDR3 nucleotide sequence: TGCGCCAGCAGCCTCGGGGCAGACAGTCGCGTCGAGCAGTACTTC. The chain employs TRBV4-1 and TRBJ2-7, with D possibly called TRBD1 or TRBD2 (5 bases each). The germline V gene encodes CDR1 MGHRA and CDR2 YSYEKL. The CDR3 covers 15 residues. Trimming left V 4 bases short and J 6 bases short, with 19 bases between.

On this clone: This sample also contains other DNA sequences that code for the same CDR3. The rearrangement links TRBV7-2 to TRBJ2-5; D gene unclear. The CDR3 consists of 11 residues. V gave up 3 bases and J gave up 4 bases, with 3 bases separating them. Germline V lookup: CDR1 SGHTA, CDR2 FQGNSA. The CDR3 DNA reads TGTGCCAGCAGCTTGGTAGAGACCCAGTACTTC. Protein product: CASSLVETQYF.

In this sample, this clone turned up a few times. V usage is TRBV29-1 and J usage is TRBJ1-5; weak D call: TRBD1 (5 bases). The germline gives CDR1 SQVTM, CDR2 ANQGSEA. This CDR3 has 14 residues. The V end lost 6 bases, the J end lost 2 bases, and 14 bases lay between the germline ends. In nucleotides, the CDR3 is TGCAGCGTCGCAGGCGGGGACGGCAATCAGCCCCAGCATTTT. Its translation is CSVAGGDGNQPQHF.

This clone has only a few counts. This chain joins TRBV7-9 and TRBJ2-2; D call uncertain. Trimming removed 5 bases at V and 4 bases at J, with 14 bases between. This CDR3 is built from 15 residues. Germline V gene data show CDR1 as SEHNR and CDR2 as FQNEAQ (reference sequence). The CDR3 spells CASSVGRAGTGELFF. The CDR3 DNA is TGTGCCAGCAGCGTGGGTAGGGCCGGCACCGGGGAGCTGTTTTTT.